The source of this TCR beta chain is a study of blood T cell repertoires in COVID-19. Overall study: T cells, B-cell-depleted T cells, or PBMCs provided the cDNA or gDNA that served as material.

The table came from immunoSEQ multiplex PCR; TCRdb's copy has only in-frame clones and leaves some out. The table records about 310,000 clones, around 86% of them present only once. J gave up 7 bases and V 4 bases, and 7 bases lay outside the gene matches. The germline gives CDR1 LNHDA, CDR2 SQIVND (reference sequence). This CDR3 comprises 16 residues. This clonotype originated in a man in his fifties or sixties with active or convalescent COVID-19. The sample was peripheral blood. This chain links TRBV19 with TRBJ1-6; 10 bases line up with TRBD1. The CDR3 coding sequence is TGTGCCAGTAGTACCCGACAGGGGGCACGAAATTCACCCCTCCACTTT. Protein product: CASSTRQGARNSPLHF.